One TCR beta chain is described in this entry. Measured with immunoSEQ multiplex PCR; TCRdb has only the in-frame clones, and not every one. The sample carries 68,000 or so clones, about 90% recorded once. These data are taken from a study of technical replicates of blood from several donors. CDR3 length: 14 amino acids. Germline V gene lookup returns CDR1 SNHLY and CDR2 FYNNEI. V trimming: 3 bases; J trimming: 5 bases; junction bases outside the gene matches: 6. This clonotype originated in a human donor in good health. The V call is TRBV2, the J call TRBJ2-7; TRBD2 matches 8 bases. The material sequenced was T cells isolated from PBMCs. The CDR3 is CASSEEREMNEQYF. In DNA form, the CDR3 reads TGTGCCAGCAGTGAGGAGCGGGAGATGAACGAGCAGTACTTC.